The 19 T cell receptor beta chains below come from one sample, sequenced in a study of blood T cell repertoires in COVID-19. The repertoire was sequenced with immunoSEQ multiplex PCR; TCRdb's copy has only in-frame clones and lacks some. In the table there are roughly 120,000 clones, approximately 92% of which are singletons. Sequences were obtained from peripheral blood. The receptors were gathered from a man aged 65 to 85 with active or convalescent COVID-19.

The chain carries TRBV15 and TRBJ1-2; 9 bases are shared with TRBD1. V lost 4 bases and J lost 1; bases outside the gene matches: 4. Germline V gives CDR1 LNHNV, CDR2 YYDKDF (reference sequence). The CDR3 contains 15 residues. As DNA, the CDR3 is TGTGCCACCAGCAAAGACAGGGGGTTTAACTATGGCTACACCTTC. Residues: CATSKDRGFNYGYTF.

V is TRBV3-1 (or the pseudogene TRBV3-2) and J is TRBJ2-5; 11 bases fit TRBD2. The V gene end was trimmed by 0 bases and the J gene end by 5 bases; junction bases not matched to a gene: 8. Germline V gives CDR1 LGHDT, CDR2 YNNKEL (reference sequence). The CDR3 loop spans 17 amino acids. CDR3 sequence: CASSQDGLAGPRETQYF. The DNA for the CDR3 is TGTGCCAGCAGCCAAGATGGACTAGCGGGCCCCCGGGAGACCCAGTACTTC.

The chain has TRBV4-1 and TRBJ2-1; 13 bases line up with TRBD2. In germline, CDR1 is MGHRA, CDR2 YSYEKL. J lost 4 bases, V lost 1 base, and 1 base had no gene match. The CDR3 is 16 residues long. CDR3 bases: TGCGCCAGCAGCCAAGCGACTAGCGGGAGGTACAATGAGCAGTTCTTC. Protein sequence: CASSQATSGRYNEQFF.

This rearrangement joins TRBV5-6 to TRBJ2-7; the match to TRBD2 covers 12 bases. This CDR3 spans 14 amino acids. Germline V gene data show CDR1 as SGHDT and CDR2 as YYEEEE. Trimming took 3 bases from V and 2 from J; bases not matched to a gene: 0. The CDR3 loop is CASSSSGRAYEQYF. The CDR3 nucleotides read TGTGCCAGCAGCTCTAGCGGGAGGGCCTACGAGCAGTACTTC.

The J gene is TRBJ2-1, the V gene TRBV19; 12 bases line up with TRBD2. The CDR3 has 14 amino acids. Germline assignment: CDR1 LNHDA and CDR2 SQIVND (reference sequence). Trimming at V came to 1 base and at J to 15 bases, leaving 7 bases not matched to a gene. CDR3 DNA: TGTGCCAGTAGTATAGGACAGACTAGCGGGGGACCGTTCTTC. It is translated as CASSIGQTSGGPFF.

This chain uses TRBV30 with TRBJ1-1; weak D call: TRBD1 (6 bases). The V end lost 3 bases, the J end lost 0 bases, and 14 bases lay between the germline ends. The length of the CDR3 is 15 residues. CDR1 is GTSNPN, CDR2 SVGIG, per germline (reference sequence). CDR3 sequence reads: CAWSRPDRMNTEAFF. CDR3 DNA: TGTGCCTGGAGCCGACCGGACAGAATGAACACTGAAGCTTTCTTT.

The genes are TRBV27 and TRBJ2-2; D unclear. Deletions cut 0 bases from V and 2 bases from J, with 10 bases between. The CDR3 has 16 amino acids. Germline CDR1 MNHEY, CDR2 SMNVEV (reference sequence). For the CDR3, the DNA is TGTGCCAGCAGTTTATCGAGGATAACTAACACCGGGGAGCTGTTTTTT. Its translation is CASSLSRITNTGELFF.

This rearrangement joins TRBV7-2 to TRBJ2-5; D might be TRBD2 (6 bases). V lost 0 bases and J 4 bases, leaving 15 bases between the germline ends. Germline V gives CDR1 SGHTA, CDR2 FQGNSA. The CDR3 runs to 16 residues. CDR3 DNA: TGTGCCAGCAGCTTAGCGCCGTCAGGGAGGCGAGAGACCCAGTACTTC. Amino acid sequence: CASSLAPSGRRETQYF.

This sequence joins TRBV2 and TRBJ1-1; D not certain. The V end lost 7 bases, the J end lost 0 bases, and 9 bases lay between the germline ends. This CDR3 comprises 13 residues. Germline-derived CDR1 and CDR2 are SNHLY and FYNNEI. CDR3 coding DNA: TGTGCCAGCAATCGAGATATGAACACTGAAGCTTTCTTT. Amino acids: CASNRDMNTEAFF. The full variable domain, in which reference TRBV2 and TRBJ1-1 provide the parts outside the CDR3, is EPEVTQTPSHQVTQMGQEVILRCVPISNHLYFYWYRQILGQKVEFLVSFYNNEISEKSEIFDDQFSVERPDGSNFTLKIRSTKLEDSAMYFCASNRDMNTEAFFGQGTRLTVV.

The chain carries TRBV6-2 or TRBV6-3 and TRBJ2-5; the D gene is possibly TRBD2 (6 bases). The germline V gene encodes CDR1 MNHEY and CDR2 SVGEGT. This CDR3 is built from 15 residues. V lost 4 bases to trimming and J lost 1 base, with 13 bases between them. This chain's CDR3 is CASSFPSGGQETQYF. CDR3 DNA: TGTGCCAGCAGTTTTCCGTCCGGGGGCCAAGAGACCCAGTACTTC.

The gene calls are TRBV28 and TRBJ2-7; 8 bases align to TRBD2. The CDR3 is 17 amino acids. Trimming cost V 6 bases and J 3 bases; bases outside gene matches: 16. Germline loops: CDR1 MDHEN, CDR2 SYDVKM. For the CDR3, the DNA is TGTGCCAGCAGGCCATCGGTTCCCACTAGCGGAGACTACGAGCAGTACTTC. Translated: CASRPSVPTSGDYEQYF.

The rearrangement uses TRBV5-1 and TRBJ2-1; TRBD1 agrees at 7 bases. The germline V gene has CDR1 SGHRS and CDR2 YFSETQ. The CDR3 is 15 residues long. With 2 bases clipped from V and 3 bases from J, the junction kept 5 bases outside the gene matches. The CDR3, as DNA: TGCGCCAGCAGCTTTGACGGGACAGACTACAATGAGCAGTTCTTC. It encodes CASSFDGTDYNEQFF.

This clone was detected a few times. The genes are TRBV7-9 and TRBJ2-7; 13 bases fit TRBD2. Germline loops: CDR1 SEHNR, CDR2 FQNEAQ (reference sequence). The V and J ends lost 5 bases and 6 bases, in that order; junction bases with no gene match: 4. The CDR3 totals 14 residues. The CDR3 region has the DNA TGTGCCAGCAGCAGGGGGACTAGCGGGACCGAGCAGTACTTC. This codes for CASSRGTSGTEQYF.

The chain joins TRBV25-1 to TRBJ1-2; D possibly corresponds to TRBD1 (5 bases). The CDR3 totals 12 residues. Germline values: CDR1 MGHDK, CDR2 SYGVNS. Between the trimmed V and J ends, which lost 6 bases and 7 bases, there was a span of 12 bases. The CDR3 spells CASRRDSTGYTF. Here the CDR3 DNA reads TGTGCCAGCAGGAGAGACAGCACTGGCTACACCTTC.

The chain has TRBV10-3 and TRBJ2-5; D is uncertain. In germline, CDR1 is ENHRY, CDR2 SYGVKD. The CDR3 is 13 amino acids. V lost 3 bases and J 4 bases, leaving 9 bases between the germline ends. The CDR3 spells CAISDSPRETQYF. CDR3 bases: TGTGCCATCAGTGACTCCCCGAGAGAGACCCAGTACTTC.

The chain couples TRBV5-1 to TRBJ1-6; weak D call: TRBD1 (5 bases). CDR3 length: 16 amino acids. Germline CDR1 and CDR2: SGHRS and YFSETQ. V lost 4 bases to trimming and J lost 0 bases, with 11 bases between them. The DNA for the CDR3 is TGCGCCAGCAGCGGGGGGACCGACTCCTATAATTCACCCCTCCACTTT. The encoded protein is CASSGGTDSYNSPLHF.

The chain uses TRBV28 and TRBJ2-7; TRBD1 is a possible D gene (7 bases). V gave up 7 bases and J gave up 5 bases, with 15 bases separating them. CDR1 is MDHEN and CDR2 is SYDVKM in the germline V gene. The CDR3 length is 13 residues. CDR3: CASTSGGWNEQYF. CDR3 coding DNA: TGTGCCAGCACGTCAGGGGGGTGGAACGAGCAGTACTTC.

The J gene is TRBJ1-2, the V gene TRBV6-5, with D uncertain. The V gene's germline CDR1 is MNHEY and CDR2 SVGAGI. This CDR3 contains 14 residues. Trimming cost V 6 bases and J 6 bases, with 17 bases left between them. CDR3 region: CASRNDRESHGYTF. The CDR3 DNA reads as TGTGCCAGCAGGAACGATAGGGAGTCCCATGGCTACACCTTC.

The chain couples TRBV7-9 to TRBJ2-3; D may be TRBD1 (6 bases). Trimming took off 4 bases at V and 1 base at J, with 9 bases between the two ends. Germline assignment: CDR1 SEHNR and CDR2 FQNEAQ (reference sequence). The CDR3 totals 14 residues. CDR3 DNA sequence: TGTGCCAGCAGCTCTACAGGGCGCACAGATACGCAGTATTTT. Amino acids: CASSSTGRTDTQYF.